Shown below are 17 T cell receptor beta chains from a single sample sequenced in a study of T-cell memory formation after mild COVID-19. TCRdb recomputed calls from the 5' RACE reads with MiXCR, one row per CDR3 protein. This sample has hundreds of thousands of distinct CDR3 sequences, with more than 15% found just once. The sequenced sample consisted of PBMCs or a T cell subset sorted from them (not recorded which). These receptors came from an adult woman who had mild COVID-19 (a few samples of this study predate the infection). Cell type and time point are not known.

This clonotype appeared a few times. One junction end disagrees with the germline gene, perhaps due to a read error. The chain has TRBV28 and TRBJ1-1; a possible D gene is TRBD1 (6 bases). Germline V CDR1 and CDR2: MDHEN, SYDVKM. This CDR3 comprises 14 residues. Here the CDR3 reads CASSSGQGGIGDNF. The CDR3 nucleotides are TGTGCCAGCAGTTCGGGCCAAGGGGGGATCGGGGACAACTTT. Variable domain in full (rest from reference TRBV28 and TRBJ1-1): DVKVTQSSRYLVKRTGEKVFLECVQDMDHENMFWYRQDPGLGLRLIYFSYDVKMKEKGDIPEGYSVSREKKERFSLILESASTNQTSMYLCASSSGQGGIGDNFGQGTRLTVV.

The CDR3 sequence is CASSGTAYYGYTF. The CDR3 DNA sequence: TGTGCCAGCAGTGGTACGGCGTACTATGGCTACACCTTC. V gene TRBV27 combines with J gene TRBJ1-2; unclear D gene. Germline lookup yields CDR1 MNHEY and CDR2 SMNVEV (reference sequence). The V end was cut by 5 bases, the J end by 3 bases, with 10 bases between. This CDR3 spans 13 amino acids.

DNA for the CDR3: TGTGCCAGCAGTCTCGATCGGACACTGTTTTTT. It yields the protein CASSLDRTLFF. The chain has TRBV7-9 and TRBJ1-4; D unclear. This CDR3 is 11 amino acids long. The V end was cut by 6 bases, the J end by 13 bases, with 12 bases between. The germline V gene has CDR1 SEHNR and CDR2 FQNEAQ (reference sequence). The whole variable domain, filled in from reference TRBV7-9 and TRBJ1-4, reads DTGVSQNPRHKITKRGQNVTFRCDPISEHNRLYWYRQTLGQGPEFLTYFQNEAQLEKSRLLSDRFSAERPKGSFSTLEIQRTEQGDSAMYLCASSLDRTLFFGSGTQLSVL.

This chain joins TRBV18 and TRBJ1-1, with D maybe TRBD1 (6 bases). From germline, CDR1 is KGHSH and CDR2 LQKENI. The CDR3 extends over 16 amino acids. Trimming took 4 bases from V and 1 from J, leaving 16 bases between them. CDR3 in amino acids: CASSLRHIQGNTEAFF. The DNA of the CDR3 is TGTGCCAGCTCACTTCGTCACATACAGGGGAACACTGAAGCTTTCTTT.

The chain uses TRBV9 and TRBJ1-6; D perhaps matches TRBD1 (6 bases). Trimming took 3 bases from V and 3 from J, leaving 19 bases between them. Germline-derived CDR1 and CDR2 are SGDLS and YYNGEE. This CDR3 is 18 amino acids long. CDR3 DNA sequence: TGTGCCAGCAGCGCCGCCGCGGGAGGGGGGAACTATAATTCACCCCTCCACTTT. This translates into CASSAAAGGGNYNSPLHF. The variable domain in full, completed from reference TRBV9 and TRBJ1-6, reads DSGVTQTPKHLITATGQRVTLRCSPRSGDLSVYWYQQSLDQGLQFLIQYYNGEERAKGNILERFSAQQFPDLHSELNLSSLELGDSALYFCASSAAAGGGNYNSPLHFGNGTRLTVT.

The gene calls are TRBV5-1 and TRBJ2-7, with TRBD2 identical over 7 bases. Per germline, CDR1 SGHRS and CDR2 YFSETQ. The CDR3 has 16 amino acids. J lost 6 bases, V lost 6 bases, and 18 bases had no gene match. CDR3 residues: CASTVQGWRENVEQYF. For the CDR3, the DNA is TGCGCCAGCACCGTCCAAGGGTGGCGGGAGAACGTCGAGCAGTACTTC.

The chain couples TRBV7-2 to TRBJ2-7; D gene ambiguous. The V gene's germline CDR1 is SGHTA and CDR2 FQGNSA. The CDR3 has 17 residues. The ends were cut back, 3 bases at V and 2 bases at J, with 20 bases in the middle. Written as DNA, the CDR3 is TGTGCCAGCAGCTTTCATCTTCTGGGCCATCGAGCCTACGAGCAGTACTTC. It codes for CASSFHLLGHRAYEQYF. Full variable domain (rest looked up from reference TRBV7-2 and TRBJ2-7): GAGVSQSPSNKVTEKGKDVELRCDPISGHTALYWYRQSLGQGLEFLIYFQGNSAPDKSGLPSDRFSAERTGGSVSTLTIQRTQQEDSAVYLCASSFHLLGHRAYEQYFGPGTRLTVT.

This clonotype was seen a few times. The V call is TRBV24-1, the J call TRBJ2-3, with 8 bases matching TRBD2. V was clipped by 6 bases and J by 2 bases; unmatched bases: 6. The CDR3 sequence is 15 residues long. Looked up from germline, CDR1 is KGHDR and CDR2 is SFDVKD. The CDR3 spells CATSPSGGHTDTQYF. The DNA for the CDR3 is TGTGCCACCAGTCCAAGCGGGGGACACACAGATACGCAGTATTTT.

The sample holds a few counts of this clonotype. The J gene is TRBJ2-1, the V gene TRBV3-1; TRBD2 matches 7 bases. Looked up from germline, CDR1 is LGHDT and CDR2 is YNNKEL (reference sequence). The CDR3 covers 15 residues. Trimming removed 4 bases from V and 10 bases from J; junction bases left unmatched: 13. DNA of the CDR3: TGTGCCAGCAGCCCGGGACTATCTTTTCTTGGGGAGCAGTTCTTC. It specifies CASSPGLSFLGEQFF.

This chain links TRBV7-9 with TRBJ1-5, with unresolved D. The V gene's germline CDR1 is SEHNR and CDR2 FQNEAQ (reference sequence). The CDR3 covers 15 residues. V was cut by 0 bases and J by 3 bases, with 9 bases left in between. CDR3 nucleotide sequence: TGTGCCAGCAGCTTAGCAGGGCGGAACAATCAGCCCCAGCATTTT. It codes for CASSLAGRNNQPQHF.

The chain has TRBV6-5 and TRBJ2-2; 7 nucleotides match TRBD2. The V gene's germline CDR1 is MNHEY and CDR2 SVGAGI. V was clipped by 5 bases and J by 5 bases; unmatched bases: 8. The CDR3 loop spans 15 amino acids. CDR3 nucleotide sequence: TGTGCCAGCAGTCGACCAAGGACTAGGACCGGGGAGCTGTTTTTT. Residues: CASSRPRTRTGELFF.

This clonotype was recorded many times. The rearrangement links TRBV24-1 to TRBJ1-2; 7 nucleotides line up with TRBD1. Germline values: CDR1 KGHDR, CDR2 SFDVKD. Losses at the gene ends were 5 bases for V and 5 bases for J; bases not matched to a gene: 13. This CDR3 region has 16 residues. CDR3 DNA sequence: TGTGCCACCAGTGCCACGGGACAGCCCTCAAATTATGGCTACACCTTC. It encodes CATSATGQPSNYGYTF.

The chain is built from TRBV6-2 or TRBV6-3 and TRBJ2-7, with 7 positions matching TRBD1. The V gene's germline CDR1 is MNHEY and CDR2 SVGEGT. The J segment lost 2 bases and the V segment lost 7 bases, leaving 8 bases of the junction unmatched. The CDR3 totals 14 residues. CDR3 amino acids: CASKTMGQTYEQYF. The DNA for the CDR3 is TGTGCCAGCAAGACGATGGGACAGACCTACGAGCAGTACTTC.

This clonotype turned up a few times. V and J are TRBV7-9 and TRBJ2-1; no clear D gene. CDR3 length: 17 residues. Germline CDR1 is SEHNR and CDR2 is FQNEAQ (reference sequence). The germline V and J ends were trimmed by 2 bases and 7 bases, with 21 bases remaining between them. The CDR3 DNA sequence: TGTGCCAGCAGCTTAAAGGTTAGGATTCGGCCGGGTAATGAGCAGTTCTTC. This gives the protein CASSLKVRIRPGNEQFF.

This clonotype was detected only a few times. J is TRBJ1-1 and V is TRBV7-2; D may be TRBD1 (5 bases). V lost 1 base, J lost 5 bases, and 14 bases lay in between. Germline V gene data show CDR1 as SGHTA and CDR2 as FQGNSA. CDR3 length: 15 residues. CDR3 sequence: CASSLGGRVRTEAFF. CDR3 bases: TGTGCCAGCAGCTTAGGAGGCAGGGTAAGGACTGAAGCTTTCTTT.

This clonotype was seen only a few times. The chain joins TRBV12-3 or TRBV12-4 to TRBJ1-2, with D uncertain. The CDR3 totals 16 residues. V was pared by 4 bases and J by 4 bases, with 19 bases between. In nucleotides, the CDR3 is TGTGCCAGCAGTTCCGCTACCAGGTGGCTGCCCTATGGCTACACCTTC. Translation: CASSSATRWLPYGYTF.

This clonotype was seen ten or more times. This chain links TRBV24-1 with TRBJ1-5, with 10 bases that match TRBD1. Germline lookup yields CDR1 KGHDR and CDR2 SFDVKD. The CDR3 spans 18 residues. Trimming cost V 4 bases and J 2 bases; bases outside gene matches: 10. CDR3 coding DNA: TGTGCCACCAGTGAGTTCGACAGGGGGCGCGTCGGCAATCAGCCCCAGCATTTT. As protein: CATSEFDRGRVGNQPQHF.